The following is a T cell receptor (beta chain) sequence with its context. Antigen unknown. Germline-derived CDR1 and CDR2 are ENHRY and SYGVKD. The CDR3 length is 14 residues. The junction had 5 bases not matched to a gene; V was cut back by 5 bases and J by 2 bases. This sample is part of a study of T-cell memory formation after mild COVID-19. The overall study: The two donors had largely donor-specific TCR clusters. General observations from the study: Contracting clones from day 15 to 85 had balanced CD4/CD8; later expanders favoured CD4+.

In TCRdb, the 5' RACE reads were re-called with MiXCR into one record per CDR3 protein. The sample holds nearly 110,000 distinct CDR3 sequences; around 12% are singletons and the top ten take more than 25%. The sequence came from an adult woman who had mild COVID-19 (a few samples of this study predate the infection). Cell type and time point are not known. This chain links TRBV10-3 with TRBJ2-7, with TRBD1 matching over 8 bases. Sequenced material: PBMCs or a T cell subset sorted from them (not recorded which). CDR3 residues: CAISPGTGPYEQYF. CDR3 bases: TGTGCCATCAGTCCCGGGACAGGTCCCTACGAGCAGTACTTC.